A selection of T cell receptor beta chains follows, all from one sample in a study of identical twins. TCRdb processed the 5' RACE reads anew with MiXCR; each CDR3 protein has one entry. This sample has nearly 250,000 distinct CDR3 sequences; roughly 7% occur once, and the top ten carry 3.6%. The sample also formed part of further work on yellow fever vaccine responses in identical twins.

The source material was memory (CD45RO+) T cells sorted from blood. These receptors all come from a young woman in good health. The CDR3 runs from the conserved cysteine through the conserved F or W. Each record gives: clone size, D gene, V gene, J gene, CDR3 protein, CDR3 DNA. A D gene is named only where the DNA matches it firmly. Not all rows give a size; the values are once, few, many and, for expanded clones, a class.

few,-,TRBV5-1,TRBJ2-7,CASSLNRYSYEQYF,TGCGCCAGCAGCCTAAACAGGTACTCCTACGAGCAGTACTTC
many,-,TRBV5-1,TRBJ1-6,CASSPGLYNSPLHF,TGCGCCAGCAGCCCGGGGCTGTATAATTCACCCCTCCACTTT
many,TRBD1,TRBV28,TRBJ1-5,CASRLGTGAPYSNQPQHF,TGTGCCAGCAGGTTGGGCACAGGGGCACCTTATAGCAATCAGCCCCAGCATTTT
few,-,TRBV5-1,TRBJ2-1,CASSRDLGGGGYNEQFF,TGCGCCAGCAGCCGTGATCTCGGAGGGGGTGGGTACAATGAGCAGTTCTTC
many,-,TRBV3-1,TRBJ2-7,CASSHVYEQYF,TGTGCCAGCAGCCACGTTTACGAGCAGTACTTC
few,-,TRBV21-1,TRBJ2-5,CASSKGGPAGTETQYF,TGTGCCAGCAGCAAAGGGGGACCAGCGGGGACAGAGACCCAGTACTTC
many,-,TRBV28,TRBJ2-5,CASSLSVQETQYF,TGTGCCAGCAGTTTGTCGGTCCAAGAGACCCAGTACTTC
-,TRBD1,TRBV7-2,TRBJ1-4,CASSATRQGAGEKLFF,TGTGCCAGCAGCGCGACAAGACAGGGGGCAGGTGAAAAACTGTTTTTT
few,-,TRBV6-5,TRBJ2-5,CASSHRTAAGETQYF,TGTGCCAGCAGTCACAGGACGGCAGCAGGGGAGACCCAGTACTTC
few,TRBD1,TRBV6-5,TRBJ2-5,CASSSTGGLETQYF,TGTGCCAGCAGTTCCACAGGGGGCTTGGAGACCCAGTACTTC
few,-,TRBV5-4,TRBJ2-2,CASSLVSSGGGPGELFF,TGTGCCAGCAGCTTGGTGTCTAGCGGAGGGGGACCGGGGGAGCTGTTTTTT
few,TRBD1,TRBV15,TRBJ2-5,CATSRGAQGVYQETQYF,TGTGCCACCAGCAGAGGGGCGCAGGGGGTCTACCAAGAGACCCAGTACTTC
-,-,TRBV7-3,TRBJ2-1,CASSPTLLSSYNEQFF,TGTGCCAGCAGCCCTACCTTACTATCCTCCTACAATGAGCAGTTCTTC
few,-,TRBV3-1,TRBJ1-3,CASSRITGRSGNTIYF,TGTGCCAGCAGCCGGATAACAGGACGCTCTGGAAACACCATATATTTT
many,TRBD2,TRBV12-3/TRBV12-4,TRBJ2-3,CASSYRHFYGTSGNTDTQYF,TGTGCCAGCAGTTACCGACACTTTTATGGAACTAGCGGAAACACAGATACGCAGTATTTT
many,-,TRBV29-1,TRBJ2-5,CSVPGTPGETQYF,TGCAGCGTTCCTGGCACCCCCGGGGAGACCCAGTACTTC
-,-,TRBV12-3/TRBV12-4,TRBJ1-2,CASSLRSPTYGYTF,TGTGCCAGCAGTCTCCGGTCTCCCACCTATGGCTACACCTTC
many,-,TRBV15,TRBJ1-2,CATSRERQENYGYTF,TGTGCCACCAGCAGAGAACGACAGGAGAACTATGGCTACACCTTC
many,-,TRBV6-1,TRBJ1-4,CASRPRDSPEGKLFF,TGTGCCAGCAGACCTCGAGACAGTCCGGAGGGAAAACTGTTTTTT
few,-,TRBV5-1,TRBJ2-2,CASSLAAMVGELFF,TGCGCCAGCAGCTTGGCTGCCATGGTCGGGGAGCTGTTTTTT
few,TRBD2,TRBV5-4,TRBJ2-7,CASTPDLAGGLLHEQYF,TGTGCCAGCACCCCGGATCTAGCGGGAGGGCTTCTGCACGAGCAGTACTTC
many,TRBD1,TRBV7-2,TRBJ2-1,CASSPRRTGNDEQFF,TGTGCCAGCAGCCCCAGGCGGACAGGGAACGATGAGCAGTTCTTC
-,TRBD1,TRBV10-2,TRBJ1-5,CASSGGTDRGSQPQHF,TGCGCCAGCAGTGGGGGGACCGACAGGGGAAGTCAGCCCCAGCATTTT
-,-,TRBV20-1,TRBJ1-4,CSAGRATNEKLFF,TGCAGTGCTGGAAGGGCAACTAATGAAAAACTGTTTTTT
medium-sized,TRBD2,TRBV12-3/TRBV12-4,TRBJ2-7,CASSLYRLAGTNSYEQYF,TGTGCCAGCAGTTTATACAGACTAGCGGGCACTAACTCCTACGAGCAGTACTTC
few,-,TRBV27,TRBJ2-2,CASSLSLRGWTGGELFF,TGTGCCAGCAGTTTATCGTTGAGGGGGTGGACTGGCGGGGAGCTGTTTTTT
few,-,TRBV15,TRBJ2-7,CATSARGDSYEQYF,TGTGCCACCAGCGCCAGGGGCGACTCCTACGAGCAGTACTTC
few,-,TRBV7-2,TRBJ2-1,CASEAVNYNEQFF,TGTGCCAGCGAGGCGGTCAACTACAATGAGCAGTTCTTC
-,-,TRBV3-1,TRBJ2-5,CASSQAKQTQYF,TGTGCCAGCAGCCAAGCAAAGCAGACCCAGTACTTC
-,TRBD1,TRBV6-1,TRBJ1-2,CASSQGGGYGYTF,TGTGCCAGCAGTCAGGGGGGAGGCTATGGCTACACCTTC
-,TRBD2,TRBV6-2/TRBV6-3,TRBJ2-2,CASSPRTRRELLAGELFF,TGTGCCAGCAGTCCCAGGACTCGGCGGGAGCTTTTGGCCGGGGAGCTGTTTTTT
-,TRBD2,TRBV2,TRBJ2-1,CASSVASRGGNEQFF,TGTGCCAGCAGTGTGGCCTCCCGGGGGGGAAATGAGCAGTTCTTC
many,-,TRBV5-5,TRBJ1-2,CASSLLDGVYGYTF,TGTGCCAGCAGCTTGCTTGACGGAGTATATGGCTACACCTTC
-,-,TRBV5-6,TRBJ1-5,CASSFRGEYSNQPQHF,TGTGCCAGCAGCTTCCGGGGGGAATATAGCAATCAGCCCCAGCATTTT
many,TRBD1,TRBV12-3/TRBV12-4,TRBJ1-4,CASSPWGQAGEKLFF,TGTGCCAGCAGTCCGTGGGGACAGGCTGGGGAAAAACTGTTTTTT
many,-,TRBV18,TRBJ1-1,CASSPQGMNTEAFF,TGTGCCAGCTCACCACAGGGCATGAACACTGAAGCTTTCTTT
many,TRBD1,TRBV20-1,TRBJ1-5,CSALSGQHQPQHF,TGCAGTGCTCTCTCGGGACAGCATCAGCCCCAGCATTTT
few,TRBD1,TRBV3-1,TRBJ1-4,CASSQDGAGGMKLFF,TGTGCCAGCAGCCAAGATGGGGCAGGGGGCATGAAACTGTTTTTT
many,TRBD1,TRBV12-3/TRBV12-4,TRBJ2-7,CASSFEAGGAYEQYF,TGTGCCAGCAGTTTTGAAGCAGGGGGCGCGTACGAGCAGTACTTC
-,-,TRBV20-1,TRBJ2-1,CSAFPRSYNEQFF,TGCAGTGCCTTTCCTCGCTCCTACAATGAGCAGTTCTTC
few,-,TRBV3-1,TRBJ2-5,CASSSTPTVEETQYF,TGTGCCAGCAGCTCCACACCGACAGTAGAAGAGACCCAGTACTTC
many,TRBD2,TRBV3-1,TRBJ2-1,CASSQGSGGEQFF,TGTGCCAGCAGCCAGGGGAGCGGGGGGGAGCAGTTCTTC